This TCR beta chain was sequenced for a study of cytomegalovirus exposure and HLA in healthy donors listed by TCRdb under 2017. Looking at the study overall: According to a later analysis, one platform produced both the roughly 120 validation repertoires and the 666 repertoires of the first cohort. The study combined high-throughput TCR immunosequencing, statistical association of individual TCRs with disease status, and machine learning to predict cytomegalovirus infection status. The study was designed to test whether signatures of past pathogen exposure could be identified by cataloging public T cell receptors. A separate validation cohort of roughly 120 different subjects was used in addition to the approximately 700-subject first cohort. Paper-wide results and their limitations: In both the original and validation cohorts, the classifier was reported to diagnose cytomegalovirus status with high specificity and sensitivity. Of the cluster scores, 85% to 95% were above 0 in a later analysis, which found that TCRs clustered in the first cohort also tended to co-occur in the 120 or so validation repertoires. Across donors, most TCR sequences were observed very rarely, whereas some public TCRs were present in many individuals. All 120 or so repertoires were used to score co-occurrence in the validation cohort in a later analysis, because that analysis had no HLA typing for the cohort. It was suggested by the authors that the approach could potentially be generalized to other disease states and immunological phenotypes. A few of the identified cytomegalovirus-associated TCR beta chains were confirmed in vitro to be specific for cytomegalovirus antigens. A total of around 150 TCR beta chains were listed by the study as associated with cytomegalovirus.

Separate from the approximately 700-subject first cohort, the validation cohort of 120 subjects was the group to which the donors belonged. CDR1 is given as SNHLY and CDR2 as FYNNEI, both from the germline V gene. The CDR3 spans 15 residues, from the cysteine through the phenylalanine. The only DNA kept is the CDR3, 45 bases in frame from the first base. V is clipped by 5 bases and J by 5 bases, and the sequence between their germline boundaries is 16 bases long. The method was the immunoSEQ multiplex PCR assay. On the authors' methods: To diagnose cytomegalovirus status from the catalog of TCR beta chain sequences, a statistical classification framework was built. What TCRdb holds here is the immuneACCESS table cut down to in-frame rearrangements. Part of the clones is not present; checked against another copy, under half of the missing clones reflect an unresolved V gene, and the others are unexplained. V, J and clone size are those of that table, while D and trimming were read from the DNA. Counted in this sample were about 130,000 clones; roughly 95% of them appeared once. 1.7% of the sample is in the top ten clones.

Note on this clone: The antigen it recognizes is unknown. No base-level quality is on record; no much larger clone is a single base apart.

This receptor was taken from a man between 18 and 35 years old in good health and CMV-seronegative. Specimen: PBMCs. This receptor chain uses TRBV2 and TRBJ1-5, with an unclear D gene assignment. Here is the DNA: TGTGCCAGCAGTCTCCTCTCGGCGGGCGATCAGCCCCAGCATTTT. The translation is CASSLLSAGDQPQHF.